A selection of T cell receptor beta chains follows, all from one sample in a study of cytomegalovirus exposure and HLA in healthy donors. Only in-frame clones appear in the TCRdb table, and some are missing; sequencing was by immunoSEQ multiplex PCR. The top ten hold under 2% of the sample, which has about 200,000 clones, over 70% seen once. Input material: PBMCs. The source is a man aged 35 to 55 in good health and CMV-seropositive. Both conserved end residues are part of each CDR3. The D gene is left open where the match is weak. Expanded clones are given a class, and other clones once, few, many or no size at all.

d_gene	j_gene	len	v_gene	abundance	CDR3aa	CDR3nt
-	TRBJ1-1	16	TRBV6-1	few	CASSEVIPARGGEAFF	TGTGCCAGCAGTGAAGTTATCCCCGCCCGAGGGGGTGAAGCTTTCTTT
TRBD2	TRBJ2-1	15	TRBV11-3	few	CASSLEASGFSQQFF	TGTGCCAGCAGCTTAGAAGCTAGCGGGTTCTCGCAGCAGTTCTTC
-	TRBJ2-7	11	TRBV27	once	CASRSLTEQYF	TGTGCCAGCAGATCCCTTACTGAGCAGTACTTC
-	TRBJ2-7	15	TRBV2	few	CASSERARGSYEQYF	TGTGCCAGCAGCGAACGGGCCAGGGGATCGTACGAGCAGTACTTC
-	TRBJ1-2	11	TRBV7-9	few	CASSNRDGYTF	TGTGCCAGCAGCAACAGGGATGGCTACACCTTC
TRBD2	TRBJ2-1	14	TRBV11-2	-	CASSSLLAGIEQFF	TGTGCCAGCAGCTCGCTACTAGCGGGAATTGAGCAGTTCTTC
-	TRBJ2-1	15	TRBV7-2	-	CASSLEGTQNNEQFF	TGTGCCAGCAGCTTAGAAGGGACACAGAACAATGAGCAGTTCTTC
TRBD1	TRBJ1-2	14	TRBV28	-	CASRGAGQGDGYTF	TGTGCCAGCAGAGGAGCGGGACAGGGGGATGGCTACACCTTC
TRBD2	TRBJ2-4	14	TRBV13	-	CASSPTGGGNSQYF	TGTGCCAGCAGCCCTACGGGAGGAGGGAACAGTCAGTACTTC
TRBD2	TRBJ2-3	17	TRBV5-1	few	CASSLAGGGRALDTQYF	TGCGCCAGCAGCTTGGCCGGGGGCGGGAGGGCCTTAGATACGCAGTATTTT
-	TRBJ1-1	13	TRBV5-1	-	CASSSHRVAEAFF	TGCGCCAGCAGCTCCCACAGGGTCGCTGAAGCTTTCTTT
-	TRBJ1-3	14	TRBV5-6	-	CASSFGGYGNTIYF	TGTGCCAGCAGCTTTGGCGGGTACGGAAACACCATATATTTT
TRBD1	TRBJ1-5	15	TRBV15	-	CATSQLTGDHQPQHF	TGTGCCACCAGTCAATTGACAGGGGACCATCAGCCCCAGCATTTT
-	TRBJ1-1	12	TRBV6-5	few	CASSIGYTEAFF	TGTGCCAGCAGCATCGGTTACACTGAAGCTTTCTTT
TRBD2	TRBJ2-5	15	TRBV5-1	-	CASSLRLAGAETQYF	TGCGCCAGCAGCTTGCGTCTAGCGGGAGCAGAGACCCAGTACTTC
-	TRBJ2-7	14	TRBV6-6	-	CASSDGVHGYEQYF	TGTGCCAGCAGTGATGGAGTACACGGCTACGAGCAGTACTTC
-	TRBJ1-1	14	TRBV5-1	-	CASSYRQMNTEAFF	TGCGCCAGCAGCTACAGACAGATGAACACTGAAGCTTTCTTT
TRBD2	TRBJ2-1	15	TRBV5-6	-	CASSLRGGTYNEQFF	TGTGCCAGCAGCTTGCGCGGGGGGACCTACAATGAGCAGTTCTTC
-	TRBJ1-1	15	TRBV6-1	-	CATTRNRESNTEAFF	TGTGCCACCACGCGAAACAGGGAGTCGAACACTGAAGCTTTCTTT
-	TRBJ1-1	15	TRBV14	once	CASSQDWGPAGTNFF	TGTGCCAGCAGCCAAGATTGGGGCCCAGCAGGAACGAACTTCTTT
TRBD2	TRBJ2-2	19	TRBV19	-	CASSLPLTSGTRNTGELFF	TGTGCCAGTAGTCTACCTTTAACTAGCGGGACAAGGAACACCGGGGAGCTGTTTTTT
TRBD2	TRBJ2-5	12	TRBV29-1	-	CSVTGGEETQYF	TGCAGCGTCACGGGGGGGGAAGAGACCCAGTACTTC
TRBD1	TRBJ2-6	17	TRBV7-6	-	CASSPRDRGSGANVLTF	TGTGCCAGCAGCCCCCGGGACAGGGGGTCTGGGGCCAACGTCCTGACTTTC
-	TRBJ2-6	16	TRBV29-1	-	CSVEDFPQSGANVLTF	TGCAGCGTTGAAGATTTTCCCCAATCTGGGGCCAACGTCCTGACTTTC
-	TRBJ1-5	15	TRBV7-8	-	CASSLEGGQNQPQHF	TGTGCCAGCAGCTTAGAAGGAGGTCAAAATCAGCCCCAGCATTTT
TRBD1	TRBJ1-1	16	TRBV27	-	CASSPLIQGDRTEAFF	TGTGCCAGCAGTCCCCTTATACAGGGGGACCGCACTGAAGCTTTCTTT
-	TRBJ1-2	13	TRBV5-8	few	CASSLQVDYGYTF	TGTGCCAGCAGCTTGCAGGTGGACTATGGCTACACCTTC
TRBD1	TRBJ2-2	17	TRBV14	-	CASSQLRGQLNTGELFF	TGTGCCAGCAGCCAATTACGGGGACAGCTGAACACCGGGGAGCTGTTTTTT
TRBD2	TRBJ2-1	16	TRBV15	-	CATSRDGGTSKNEQFF	TGTGCCACCAGCAGAGATGGGGGGACTAGTAAGAATGAGCAGTTCTTC
TRBD1	TRBJ2-3	15	TRBV5-1	-	CASSHGTGITDTQYF	TGCGCCAGCAGCCACGGGACAGGAATCACAGATACGCAGTATTTT
-	TRBJ2-5	13	TRBV5-1	-	CASSLDAGETQYF	TGCGCCAGCAGCTTGGATGCAGGGGAGACCCAGTACTTC
-	TRBJ2-3	13	TRBV5-5	few	CASSFVSTDTQYF	TGTGCCAGCAGCTTCGTCAGCACAGATACGCAGTATTTT
TRBD1	TRBJ1-2	19	TRBV7-9	once	CASSLGEGETGETNYGYTF	TGTGCCAGCAGCTTAGGGGAGGGGGAGACAGGGGAAACTAACTATGGCTACACCTTC
-	TRBJ2-1	14	TRBV19	-	CASSMDFSYNEQFF	TGTGCCAGTAGTATGGACTTCTCCTACAATGAGCAGTTCTTC
TRBD1	TRBJ1-1	13	TRBV19	-	CACRDRGGTEAFF	TGTGCCTGCCGGGACAGGGGTGGCACTGAAGCTTTCTTT
-	TRBJ1-5	12	TRBV6-1	-	CASSESHQPQHF	TGTGCCAGCAGTGAAAGCCATCAGCCCCAGCATTTT
-	TRBJ2-3	14	TRBV4-1	-	CASSQAGSEDTQYF	TGCGCCAGCAGCCAAGCCGGGTCCGAAGATACGCAGTATTTT
-	TRBJ2-3	13	TRBV7-2	-	CASSLVRGDTQYF	TGTGCCAGCAGCTTAGTACGAGGGGATACGCAGTATTTT
TRBD1	TRBJ2-2	17	TRBV10-3	-	CAISDQGQGASTGELFF	TGTGCCATCAGTGATCAGGGACAGGGGGCGAGCACCGGGGAGCTGTTTTTT
-	TRBJ1-1	12	TRBV28	-	CASSPRGTEAFF	TGTGCCAGCAGTCCCCGGGGCACTGAAGCTTTCTTT
TRBD2	TRBJ2-7	14	TRBV7-8	-	CASSFPGGSYEQYF	TGTGCCAGCAGCTTCCCGGGGGGAAGCTACGAGCAGTACTTC
-	TRBJ2-3	14	TRBV6-5	-	CASSQGYSTDTQYF	TGTGCCAGCAGTCAGGGCTATAGCACAGATACGCAGTATTTT
TRBD1	TRBJ2-7	14	TRBV6-1	few	CASSIQGEWGEQYF	TGTGCCAGCAGTATTCAGGGGGAGTGGGGCGAGCAGTACTTC
TRBD1	TRBJ1-4	16	TRBV7-9	-	CSSSSLNRGLTGKLFF	TGTTCCAGCAGCAGTCTTAACAGGGGGCTAACGGGAAAACTGTTTTTT
TRBD2	TRBJ2-7	15	TRBV19	-	CASRSASGGYYEQYF	TGTGCCAGTAGGTCTGCTAGCGGGGGATACTACGAGCAGTACTTC
-	TRBJ2-7	13	TRBV5-1	-	CASSLTGSGEQYF	TGCGCCAGCAGCCTTACAGGATCGGGTGAGCAGTACTTC
-	TRBJ1-3	14	TRBV10-3	-	CAVVSGGSGNTIYF	TGTGCCGTCGTCAGCGGGGGTTCTGGAAACACCATATATTTT
TRBD1	TRBJ2-3	18	TRBV10-3	once	CAISESRAGTGALDTQYF	TGTGCCATCAGTGAGTCGAGGGCCGGGACAGGGGCTTTAGATACGCAGTATTTT
-	TRBJ2-3	14	TRBV5-1	-	CASSRDSITDTQYF	TGCGCCAGTAGCAGGGACTCGATCACAGATACGCAGTATTTT
-	TRBJ1-2	10	TRBV29-1	-	CSADDSRIFF	TGCAGCGCTGACGACAGCCGGATATTTTTT
-	TRBJ1-1	15	TRBV5-6	few	CASSLEAGVTTEAFF	TGTGCCAGCAGCTTGGAAGCGGGAGTTACCACTGAAGCTTTCTTT
-	TRBJ2-7	14	TRBV6-5	-	CASREGDFSYEQYF	TGTGCCAGCAGGGAGGGTGATTTCTCCTACGAGCAGTACTTC
-	TRBJ2-2	14	TRBV5-1	-	CASSLVEYTGELFF	TGCGCCAGCAGCTTGGTAGAGTACACCGGGGAGCTGTTTTTT
-	TRBJ2-1	15	TRBV4-2	-	CASSQEPQNDNEQFF	TGTGCCAGCAGCCAAGAGCCCCAGAACGACAATGAGCAGTTCTTC